The present T cell receptor (beta chain) was sequenced within a study of blood T cell repertoires in COVID-19. Overall study context: T cells, B-cell-depleted T cells, or PBMCs provided the cDNA or gDNA that served as material.

Cohorts were based on clinical histories the participants reported. In the authors' workflow: How many nucleated cells were present was estimated from reference gene primer amplification. The repertoire was sequenced with immunoSEQ multiplex PCR; TCRdb's copy has only in-frame clones and lacks some. That table is the source of V, J and clone size, and D and trimming were worked out from the DNA. The table includes 400,000 to 500,000 clones, about 88% detected once. The V gene's germline CDR1 is MNHEY and CDR2 SMNVEV (reference sequence). Germline trimming cut 7 bases from V and 5 bases from J; bases unmatched to any gene: 5. This CDR3 spans 15 amino acids.

The sample consisted of PBMCs or T cells enriched from blood (not recorded which). This receptor was taken from a woman in her late teens or twenties who had been exposed to COVID-19. The J gene is TRBJ1-6, the V gene TRBV27; 10 nucleotides agree with TRBD1. CDR3 DNA: TGTGCCAGCACCTTTGGGACAGGGGATAATTCACCCCTCCACTTT. It codes for CASTFGTGDNSPLHF.